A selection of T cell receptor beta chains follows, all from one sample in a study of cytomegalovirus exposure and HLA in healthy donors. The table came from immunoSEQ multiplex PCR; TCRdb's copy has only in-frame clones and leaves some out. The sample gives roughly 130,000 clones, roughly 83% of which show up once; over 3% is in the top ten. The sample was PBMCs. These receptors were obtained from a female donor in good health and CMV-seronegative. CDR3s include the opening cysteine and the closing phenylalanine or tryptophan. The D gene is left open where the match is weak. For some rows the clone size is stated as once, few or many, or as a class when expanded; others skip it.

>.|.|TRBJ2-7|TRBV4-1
CASSRGEGGYEQYF
TGCGCCAGCAGCCGAGGAGAAGGGGGATACGAGCAGTACTTC
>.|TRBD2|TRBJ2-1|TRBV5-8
CASSSGTSGYNEQFF
TGTGCCAGCAGCTCGGGGACTAGCGGTTACAATGAGCAGTTCTTC
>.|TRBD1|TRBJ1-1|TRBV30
CAWINRGRGMNTEAFF
TGTGCCTGGATTAACAGGGGCCGAGGAATGAACACTGAAGCTTTCTTT
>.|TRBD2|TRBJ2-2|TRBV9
CASSGLAGFNGELFF
TGTGCCAGCAGCGGACTAGCGGGATTCAACGGGGAGCTGTTTTTT
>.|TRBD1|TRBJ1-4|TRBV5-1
CASSSQGDREKLFF
TGCGCCAGCAGCTCACAGGGGGACAGAGAAAAACTGTTTTTT
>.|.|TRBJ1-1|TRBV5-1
CASSLVGGLGEAFF
TGCGCCAGCAGCTTGGTGGGGGGGCTTGGAGAAGCTTTCTTT
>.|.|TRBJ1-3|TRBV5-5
CASSWSRGNSGNTIYF
TGTGCCAGCAGCTGGTCAAGGGGGAACTCTGGAAACACCATATATTTT
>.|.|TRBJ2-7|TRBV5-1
CASSLDRYTYEQYF
TGCGCCAGCAGCTTGGACAGATACACCTACGAGCAGTACTTC
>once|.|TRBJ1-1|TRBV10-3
CAISESQAGRAFF
TGTGCCATCAGTGAGTCGCAGGCCGGGAGGGCTTTCTTT
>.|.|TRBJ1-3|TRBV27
CASSLGGSGNTIYF
TGTGCCAGCAGTTTGGGGGGGTCTGGAAACACCATATATTTT
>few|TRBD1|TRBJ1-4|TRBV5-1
CASSLQGGTEKLFF
TGCGCCAGCAGCTTGCAGGGGGGTACTGAAAAACTGTTTTTT
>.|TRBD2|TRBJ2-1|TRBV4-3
CASSQEAGGLLGQQFF
TGCGCCAGCAGCCAAGAAGCGGGAGGGCTCCTGGGGCAGCAGTTCTTC
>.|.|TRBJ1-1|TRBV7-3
CASRPDRRNTEAFF
TGTGCCAGCAGACCAGACAGAAGGAACACTGAAGCTTTCTTT
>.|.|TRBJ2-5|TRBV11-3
CASSRDTQETQYF
TGTGCCAGCAGCCGGGACACCCAAGAGACCCAGTACTTC
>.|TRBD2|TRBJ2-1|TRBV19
CASSGTSLNEQFF
TGTGCCAGTAGTGGGACTAGCCTCAATGAGCAGTTCTTC
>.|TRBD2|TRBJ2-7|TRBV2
CASRSTSGSEQYF
TGTGCCAGCAGGAGCACTAGCGGGTCCGAGCAGTACTTC
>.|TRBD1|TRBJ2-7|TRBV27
CASSSIPSGQGSYEQYF
TGTGCCAGCAGTTCAATACCATCCGGACAGGGGTCCTACGAGCAGTACTTC
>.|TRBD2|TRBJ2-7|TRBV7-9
CASSSGGSYEQYF
TGTGCCAGCAGCTCGGGAGGGTCCTACGAGCAGTACTTC